The clone carrying this T cell receptor (beta chain) was observed a handful of times. This may stem from a read error, because a much larger clone lies one nucleotide away. TCRdb processed the 5' RACE reads anew with MiXCR; each CDR3 protein has one entry. The table has fewer than 70,000 distinct CDR3 sequences, about 15% seen once; the top ten hold 15% to 20%. The length of the CDR3 is 13 residues. CDR1 and CDR2 from the germline V gene are LNHDA and SQIVND (reference sequence). This specimen comes from a study of T cells of healthy individuals. This clonotype was sampled from a human donor in good health. The rearrangement uses TRBV19 and TRBJ1-2; 9 nucleotides match TRBD1. DNA for the CDR3: TGTGCCAGTAGCCTCCGGGACAGGGATGGCTACAACTTC. Protein sequence: CASSLRDRDGYNF.